The present TCR beta chain was sequenced within a study of blood T cell repertoires in COVID-19. Either two negative PCRs, clearance, or symptom resolution qualified Cohort 3 donors as recovered. This clone was observed a handful of times. Trimming stripped 1 base from V and 0 bases from J, with 9 bases between. The CDR3 loop spans 15 amino acids. Per the germline V gene, CDR1 is SGHAT and CDR2 is FQNNGV. Sequenced by immunoSEQ multiplex PCR; TCRdb stores in-frame clones only, minus some. There are about 210,000 clones in the sample; less than 85% occur only once, and roughly a sixth lies in the top ten.

Sample: PBMCs or T cells enriched from blood (not recorded which). The chain combines TRBV11-2 with TRBJ2-5; D is possibly TRBD2 (6 bases). The receptor was isolated from a man aged 40-55 years who had recovered from COVID-19. CDR3 residues: CASSLGVADQETQYF. In DNA form, the CDR3 reads TGTGCCAGCAGCTTAGGGGTAGCGGACCAAGAGACCCAGTACTTC.